This T cell receptor (beta chain) derives from a study of breast tumors, draining lymph nodes, adjacent tissues. Study results and limitations: Compared with basal-like, luminal-like tumors shared significantly more repertoire with nontumor tissue. Compared with lymph nodes, tumors were less diverse; compared with nontumor tissue, more. Most tumor T cells seemingly derive from lymph node, then expand in tumor. Data only fit, rather than demonstrated, lymph node origin of most tumor T cells.

Comments on this clonotype: The antigen remains undetermined.

Breast cancer patients provided tissue from their axillary draining lymph nodes. In germline, CDR1 is SQVTM, CDR2 ANQGSEA. V lost 6 bases, J lost 6 bases, and 8 bases stayed unmatched. The CDR3 extends over 13 amino acids. TCRdb reanalysed the multiplex PCR reads using MiXCR and keeps one entry per CDR3 protein. The sample carries about 180,000 distinct CDR3 sequences, around a third recorded once. This clonotype was obtained from a female donor with breast cancer. Some clones in this sample may be carry-over from other donors' samples. The J gene is TRBJ1-5, the V gene TRBV29-1; TRBD1 aligns across 7 bases. Input material: axillary lymph node tissue. The CDR3, as DNA: TGCAGCGTAGGTGGAGGGGGCATTCAGCCCCAGCATTTT. Translation gives CSVGGGGIQPQHF.